The next 10 T cell receptor beta chains were all read from a single sample in a study of blood T cell repertoires in COVID-19. The method was immunoSEQ multiplex PCR; TCRdb's version includes in-frame clones alone and lacks a portion of them. Here the sample spans more than 90,000 clones, over 80% being singletons. The sample comprised peripheral blood. The receptors shown here come from a woman in her seventies with acute or convalescent COVID-19.

This clone was counted only a few times. V is TRBV12-3 or TRBV12-4 and J is TRBJ1-1; a weak D match, TRBD1 (6 bases). V lost 9 bases to trimming and J lost 1 base, with 9 bases between them. The CDR3 is 12 amino acids. The chain's CDR3 is CASAQGNTEAFF. The CDR3 DNA reads as TGTGCCAGTGCACAGGGGAACACTGAAGCTTTCTTT.

The J gene is TRBJ2-5, the V gene TRBV18; 8 nucleotides match TRBD1. This CDR3 spans 14 amino acids. V shed 4 bases, J shed 5 bases, and the junction held 6 bases outside the gene matches. Germline CDR1 and CDR2: KGHSH and LQKENI. As DNA, the CDR3 is TGTGCCAGCTCACTTCAGGGGGCTTGGGAGACCCAGTACTTC. Amino acid sequence: CASSLQGAWETQYF.

The rearrangement uses TRBV10-3 and TRBJ2-4, with D tentatively TRBD1 (5 bases). The germline V gene encodes CDR1 ENHRY and CDR2 SYGVKD. Trimming left V 8 bases short and J 8 bases short, with 19 bases between. The CDR3 consists of 14 residues. The CDR3 sequence: CAIRADKGGDIQYF. The CDR3 bases are TGTGCCATCCGTGCGGACAAGGGCGGAGACATTCAGTACTTC.

This clone was recorded once. The chain joins TRBV19 to TRBJ1-2, with no clear D. CDR3 length: 13 residues. V gave up 6 bases and J gave up 6 bases, with 14 bases separating them. Germline CDR1 and CDR2: LNHDA and SQIVND (reference sequence). CDR3 coding DNA: TGTGCCAGTAGCCCCTTGTTCACACATGGCTACACCTTC. Protein: CASSPLFTHGYTF.

The V call is TRBV11-2, the J call TRBJ1-5; TRBD1 is a possible D gene (5 bases). The ends were cut back, 0 bases at V and 6 bases at J, with 9 bases in the middle. Germline V gives CDR1 SGHAT, CDR2 FQNNGV. The length of the CDR3 is 14 residues. The CDR3: CASSLDRVRQPQHF. CDR3 nucleotides: TGTGCCAGCAGCTTAGACAGGGTTCGTCAGCCCCAGCATTTT.

The J gene is TRBJ1-5, the V gene TRBV3-1 (or the pseudogene TRBV3-2), with 7 nucleotides matching TRBD1. The V segment lost 4 bases and the J segment 1 base; nucleotides outside the gene matches: 4. Germline values: CDR1 LGHDT, CDR2 YNNKEL (reference sequence). The CDR3 consists of 15 residues. The CDR3 protein is CASSLGTASNQPQHF. For the CDR3, the DNA is TGTGCCAGCAGCCTCGGGACAGCGAGCAATCAGCCCCAGCATTTT.

The chain employs TRBV6-6 and TRBJ2-7, with a tentative D call TRBD1 (5 bases). V was clipped by 6 bases and J by 3 bases, with 9 bases between them. The CDR3 covers 12 residues. Germline V gene data show CDR1 as MNHNY and CDR2 as SVGAGI (reference sequence). CDR3 bases: TGTGCCAGCAGCAATCAGGGCTACGAGCAGTACTTC. This sequence encodes CASSNQGYEQYF.

This rearrangement joins TRBV3-1 (or the pseudogene TRBV3-2) to TRBJ2-7, with 10 bases fitting TRBD1. The germline gives CDR1 LGHDT, CDR2 YNNKEL (reference sequence). This CDR3 has 18 residues. V lost 4 bases and J lost 2; bases outside the gene matches: 14. The CDR3 is CASSRGVPGQGVPYEQYF. Here the CDR3 DNA reads TGTGCCAGCAGCCGAGGGGTCCCCGGACAGGGGGTCCCCTACGAGCAGTACTTC.

V gene TRBV2 combines with J gene TRBJ2-5; a possible D gene is TRBD1 (6 bases). Germline V lookup: CDR1 SNHLY, CDR2 FYNNEI. V lost 4 bases and J 1 base, leaving 16 bases between the germline ends. The CDR3 loop spans 16 amino acids. CDR3 region: CASSGDTGFGQETQYF. The CDR3 DNA reads TGTGCCAGCAGTGGAGATACAGGGTTTGGCCAAGAGACCCAGTACTTC.

This chain uses TRBV6-6 with TRBJ2-5; TRBD2 is a possible D gene (5 bases). The V gene's germline CDR1 is MNHNY and CDR2 SVGAGI (reference sequence). V gave up 7 bases and J gave up 7 bases, with 13 bases separating them. The CDR3 spans 12 residues. The CDR3 reads CASTEFEGTQYF. The CDR3 region has the DNA TGTGCCAGCACAGAATTCGAGGGGACCCAGTACTTC.